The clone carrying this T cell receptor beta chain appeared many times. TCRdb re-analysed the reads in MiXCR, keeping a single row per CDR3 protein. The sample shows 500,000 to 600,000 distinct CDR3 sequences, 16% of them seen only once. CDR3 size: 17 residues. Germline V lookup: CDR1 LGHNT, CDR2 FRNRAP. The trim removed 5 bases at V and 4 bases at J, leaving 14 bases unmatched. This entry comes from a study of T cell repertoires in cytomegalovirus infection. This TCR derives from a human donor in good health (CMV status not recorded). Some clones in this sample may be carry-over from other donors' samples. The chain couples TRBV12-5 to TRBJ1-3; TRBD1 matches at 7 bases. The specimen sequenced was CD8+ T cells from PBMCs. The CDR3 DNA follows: TGTGCTAGTGGTACCCCGGACAGGCCGTGGAGCGGAAACACCATATATTTT. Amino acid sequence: CASGTPDRPWSGNTIYF.